This T cell receptor beta chain was sequenced during a study of T cell responses to AZD1222 COVID-19 vaccine. Broader study findings: The study found Spike-specific TCR breadth and depth rose after two AZD1222 doses. Baseline antibody screening turned up just six or seven seropositive AZD1222 recipients. Regions 160-218 and 743-854 dominated among vaccine-associated CD4 TCRs spanning spike.

Comments on this clone: Its antigen is not identified.

Sequencing used immunoSEQ multiplex PCR; TCRdb keeps in-frame clones, though not all of them. The table lists approximately 90,000 clones, approximately 88% of them singletons. CDR3 length equals 18 residues. This sequence joins TRBV12-2 and TRBJ2-3; TRBD2 was called by the table and not checked on the DNA. TRBV12-2 represents a pseudogene. The origin of this receptor is an adult in good health. Sequences were derived from peripheral blood, sampled on day 0 of AZD1222 vaccination. Here the CDR3 reads CASRLVSWSRRNTDTQYF. The DNA of the CDR3 is TGTGCAAGTCGCTTGGTCAGCTGGAGTAGAAGGAACACAGATACGCAGTATTTT.